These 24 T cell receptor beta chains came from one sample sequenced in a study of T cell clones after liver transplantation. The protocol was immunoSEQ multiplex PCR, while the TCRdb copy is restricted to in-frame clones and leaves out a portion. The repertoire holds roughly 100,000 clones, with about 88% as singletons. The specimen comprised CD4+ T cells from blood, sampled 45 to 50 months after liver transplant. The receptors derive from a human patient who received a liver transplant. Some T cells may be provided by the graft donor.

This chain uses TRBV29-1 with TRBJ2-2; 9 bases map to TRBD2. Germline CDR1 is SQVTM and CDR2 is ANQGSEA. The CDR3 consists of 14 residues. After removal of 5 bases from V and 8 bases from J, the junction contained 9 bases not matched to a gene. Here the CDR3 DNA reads TGCAGCGTTAACCCTAGCGGGGTTGGTGGGGAGCTGTTTTTT. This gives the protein CSVNPSGVGGELFF.

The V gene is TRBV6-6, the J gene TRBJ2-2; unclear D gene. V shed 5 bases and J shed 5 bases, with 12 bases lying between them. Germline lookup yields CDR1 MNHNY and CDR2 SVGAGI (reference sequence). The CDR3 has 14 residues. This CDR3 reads CASSQLLGTGELFF. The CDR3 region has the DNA TGTGCCAGCAGTCAACTCCTAGGGACCGGGGAGCTGTTTTTT.

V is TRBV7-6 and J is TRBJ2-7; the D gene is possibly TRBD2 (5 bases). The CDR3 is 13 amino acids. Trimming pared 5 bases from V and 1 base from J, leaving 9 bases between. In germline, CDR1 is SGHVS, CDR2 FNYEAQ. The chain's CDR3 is CASSVGGSYEQYF. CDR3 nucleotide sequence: TGTGCCAGCAGCGTCGGAGGATCCTACGAGCAGTACTTC. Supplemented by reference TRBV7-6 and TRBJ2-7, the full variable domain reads GAGVSQSPRYKVTKRGQDVALRCDPISGHVSLYWYRQALGQGPEFLTYFNYEAQQDKSGLPNDRFSAERPEGSISTLTIQRTEQRDSAMYRCASSVGGSYEQYFGPGTRLTVT.

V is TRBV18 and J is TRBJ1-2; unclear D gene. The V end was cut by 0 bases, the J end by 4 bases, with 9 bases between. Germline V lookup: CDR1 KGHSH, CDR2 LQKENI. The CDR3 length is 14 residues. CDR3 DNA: TGTGCCAGCTCACCACCAGCCACGGGCTATGGCTACACCTTC. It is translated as CASSPPATGYGYTF. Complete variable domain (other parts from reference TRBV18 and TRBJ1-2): NAGVMQNPRHLVRRRGQEARLRCSPMKGHSHVYWYRQLPEEGLKFMVYLQKENIIDESGMPKERFSAEFPKEGPSILRIQQVVRGDSAAYFCASSPPATGYGYTFGSGTRLTVV.

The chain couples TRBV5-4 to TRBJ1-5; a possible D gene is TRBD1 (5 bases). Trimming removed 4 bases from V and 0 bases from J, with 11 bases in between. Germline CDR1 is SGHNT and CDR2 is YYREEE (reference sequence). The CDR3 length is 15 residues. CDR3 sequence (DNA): TGTGCCAGCAGCCCGGGGGGGAATAGCAATCAGCCCCAGCATTTT. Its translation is CASSPGGNSNQPQHF.

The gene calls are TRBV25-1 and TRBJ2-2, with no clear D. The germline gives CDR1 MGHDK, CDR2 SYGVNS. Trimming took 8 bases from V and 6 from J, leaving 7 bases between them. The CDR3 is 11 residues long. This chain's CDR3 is CASHKSGELFF. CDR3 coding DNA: TGTGCCAGCCACAAATCCGGGGAGCTGTTTTTT.

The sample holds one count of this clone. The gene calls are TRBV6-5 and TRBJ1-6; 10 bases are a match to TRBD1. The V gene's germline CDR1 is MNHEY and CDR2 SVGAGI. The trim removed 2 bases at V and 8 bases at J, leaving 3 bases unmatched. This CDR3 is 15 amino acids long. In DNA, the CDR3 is TGTGCCAGCAGTTACACGGACAGGGGGGATTCACCCCTCCACTTT. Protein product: CASSYTDRGDSPLHF.

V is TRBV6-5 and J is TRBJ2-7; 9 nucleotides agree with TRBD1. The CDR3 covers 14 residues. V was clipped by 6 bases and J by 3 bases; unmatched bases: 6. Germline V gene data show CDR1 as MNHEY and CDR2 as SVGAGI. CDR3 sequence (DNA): TGTGCCAGCAGCCGGGACAGGGTCGTCTACGAGCAGTACTTC. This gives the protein CASSRDRVVYEQYF.

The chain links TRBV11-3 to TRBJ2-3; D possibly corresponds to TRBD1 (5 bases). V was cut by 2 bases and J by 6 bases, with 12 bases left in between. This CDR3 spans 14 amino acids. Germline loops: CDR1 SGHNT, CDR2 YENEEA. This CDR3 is CASSLRQGWDTQYF. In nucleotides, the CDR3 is TGTGCCAGCAGCTTACGGCAGGGTTGGGATACGCAGTATTTT. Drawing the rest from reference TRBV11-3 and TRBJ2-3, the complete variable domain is EAGVVQSPRYKIIEKKQPVAFWCNPISGHNTLYWYLQNLGQGPELLIRYENEEAVDDSQLPKDRFSAERLKGVDSTLKIQPAELGDSAVYLCASSLRQGWDTQYFGPGTRLTVL.

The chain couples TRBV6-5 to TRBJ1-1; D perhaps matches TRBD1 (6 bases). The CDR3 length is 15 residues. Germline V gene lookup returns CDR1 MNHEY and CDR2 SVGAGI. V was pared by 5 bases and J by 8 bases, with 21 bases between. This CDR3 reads CASSGALDRPLEAFF. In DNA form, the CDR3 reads TGTGCCAGCAGTGGCGCTTTGGACAGACCTCTAGAAGCTTTCTTT.

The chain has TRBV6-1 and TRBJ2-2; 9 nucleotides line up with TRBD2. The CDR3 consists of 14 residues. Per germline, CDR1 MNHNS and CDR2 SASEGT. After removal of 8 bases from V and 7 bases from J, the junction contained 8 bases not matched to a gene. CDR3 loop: CASYLAGVIGELFF. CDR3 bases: TGTGCCAGCTATTTAGCGGGAGTCATCGGGGAGCTGTTTTTT.

This chain's CDR3 is CASILRRLTNEKLFF. DNA of the CDR3: TGTGCCAGCATCTTACGGCGTTTAACTAATGAAAAACTGTTTTTT. The V call is TRBV6-1, the J call TRBJ1-4; unclear D gene. V lost 7 bases, J lost 1 base, and 13 bases lay in between. The CDR3 has 15 amino acids. Germline V gene sequence: CDR1 MNHNS, CDR2 SASEGT.

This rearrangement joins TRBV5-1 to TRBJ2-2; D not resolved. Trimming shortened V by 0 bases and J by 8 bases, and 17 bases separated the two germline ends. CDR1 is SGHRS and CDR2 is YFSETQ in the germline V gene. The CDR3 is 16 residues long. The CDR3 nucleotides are TGCGCCAGCAGCTTGGGGGAAGCCCCCCCTTTAGGGGAGCTGTTTTTT. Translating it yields CASSLGEAPPLGELFF.

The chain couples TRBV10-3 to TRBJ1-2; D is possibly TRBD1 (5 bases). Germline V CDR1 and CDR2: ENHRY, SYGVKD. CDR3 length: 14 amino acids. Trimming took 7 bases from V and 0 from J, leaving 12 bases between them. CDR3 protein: CAITRDVANYGYTF. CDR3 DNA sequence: TGTGCCATCACCCGGGACGTAGCTAACTATGGCTACACCTTC.

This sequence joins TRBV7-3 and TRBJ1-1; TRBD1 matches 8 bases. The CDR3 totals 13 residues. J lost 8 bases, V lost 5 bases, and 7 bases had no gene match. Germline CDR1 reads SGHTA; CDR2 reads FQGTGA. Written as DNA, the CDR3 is TGTGCCAGCAGCCTCGGGACAGGCAGGGAAGCTTTCTTT. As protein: CASSLGTGREAFF.

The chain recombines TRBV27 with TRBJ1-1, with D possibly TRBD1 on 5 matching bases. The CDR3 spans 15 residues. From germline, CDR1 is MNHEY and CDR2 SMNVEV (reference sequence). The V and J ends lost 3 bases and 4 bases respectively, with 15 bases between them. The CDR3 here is CASSLGRRGSTEAFF. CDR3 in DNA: TGTGCCAGCAGTTTGGGCAGGAGGGGAAGCACTGAAGCTTTCTTT.

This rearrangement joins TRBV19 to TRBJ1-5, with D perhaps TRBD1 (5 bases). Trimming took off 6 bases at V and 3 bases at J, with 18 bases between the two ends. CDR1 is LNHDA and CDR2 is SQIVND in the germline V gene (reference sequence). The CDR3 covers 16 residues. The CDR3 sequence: CASRINARDYNQPQHF. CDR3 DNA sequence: TGTGCCAGTAGAATCAATGCCAGGGACTACAATCAGCCCCAGCATTTT.

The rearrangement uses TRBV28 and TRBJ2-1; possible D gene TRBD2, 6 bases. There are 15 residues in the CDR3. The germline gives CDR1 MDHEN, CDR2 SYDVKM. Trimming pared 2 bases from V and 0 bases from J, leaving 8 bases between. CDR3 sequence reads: CASSLVAVSYNEQFF. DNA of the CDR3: TGTGCCAGCAGTTTAGTAGCGGTCTCCTACAATGAGCAGTTCTTC.

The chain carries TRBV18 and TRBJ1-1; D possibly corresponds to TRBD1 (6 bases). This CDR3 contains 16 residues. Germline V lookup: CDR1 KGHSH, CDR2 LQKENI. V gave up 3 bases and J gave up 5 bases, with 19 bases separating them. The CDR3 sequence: CASSPDVGGGWTEAFF. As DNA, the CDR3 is TGTGCCAGCTCACCGGACGTGGGGGGCGGGTGGACTGAAGCTTTCTTT.

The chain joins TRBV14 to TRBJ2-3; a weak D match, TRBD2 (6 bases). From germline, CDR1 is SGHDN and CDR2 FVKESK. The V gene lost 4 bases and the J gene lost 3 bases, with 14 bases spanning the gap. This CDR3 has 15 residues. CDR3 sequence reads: CASSPRWGVTDTQYF. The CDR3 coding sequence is TGTGCCAGCAGCCCCCGTTGGGGGGTTACAGATACGCAGTATTTT.

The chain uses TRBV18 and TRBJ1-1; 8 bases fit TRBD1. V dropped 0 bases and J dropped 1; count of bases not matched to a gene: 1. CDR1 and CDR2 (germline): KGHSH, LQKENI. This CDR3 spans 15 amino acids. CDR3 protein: CASSPPTGANTEAFF. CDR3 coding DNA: TGTGCCAGCTCACCACCGACAGGGGCGAACACTGAAGCTTTCTTT.

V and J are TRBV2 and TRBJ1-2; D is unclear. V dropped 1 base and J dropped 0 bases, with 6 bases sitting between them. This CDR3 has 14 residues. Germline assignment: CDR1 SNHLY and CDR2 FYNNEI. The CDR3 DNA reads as TGTGCCAGCAGTGAAGGGAGTTCTAACTATGGCTACACCTTC. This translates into CASSEGSSNYGYTF.

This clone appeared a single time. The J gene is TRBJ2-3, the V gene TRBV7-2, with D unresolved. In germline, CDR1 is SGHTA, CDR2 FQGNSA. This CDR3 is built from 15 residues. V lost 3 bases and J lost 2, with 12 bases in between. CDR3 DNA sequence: TGTGCCAGCAGCTTTGACGAAAGAATCACAGATACGCAGTATTTT. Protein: CASSFDERITDTQYF.

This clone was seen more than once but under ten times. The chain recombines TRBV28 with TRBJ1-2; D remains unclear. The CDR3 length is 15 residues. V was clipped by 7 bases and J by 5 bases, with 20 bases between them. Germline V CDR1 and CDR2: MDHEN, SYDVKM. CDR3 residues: CASTSLRSPGYGYTF. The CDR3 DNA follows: TGTGCCAGCACCTCCTTACGGTCCCCGGGGTATGGCTACACCTTC.